A single sample is the source of the 26 T cell receptor beta chains below, sequenced in a study of human CD8 memory T cell subsets. Sequencing libraries of TCR beta were made by UMI-labeled 5' RACE. Reanalyzing the 5' RACE reads, TCRdb keeps one entry per CDR3 protein, without DNA. This listing includes about 6,200 distinct CDR3 sequences. The sample comprised CD8+ effector memory T cells (TEM) sorted from PBMCs. Subset of the sample: effector memory CD8 T cells, CCR7- CD45RO+ CD95+. The receptors were gathered from a human donor in good health.

This chain uses TRBV28 with TRBJ1-3; TCRdb designates TRBD1, a call that cannot be tested without DNA. CDR1 and CDR2 (germline): MDHEN, SYDVKM. This CDR3 has 15 amino acids. The CDR3 protein is CASSLDRVRGNTIYF.

This chain links TRBV4-1 with TRBJ1-1. Per the germline V gene, CDR1 is MGHRA and CDR2 is YSYEKL. The CDR3 contains 13 residues. CDR3 region: CASIGLTNTEAFF.

V is TRBV5-1 and J is TRBJ1-2; the TRBD1 assignment by TCRdb is unverifiable without DNA. Looked up from germline, CDR1 is SGHRS and CDR2 is YFSETQ. The CDR3 has 12 amino acids. CDR3 in amino acids: CASYGQRYGYTF.

The J gene is TRBJ1-2, the V gene TRBV29-1; with no DNA, the TCRdb D assignment of TRBD1 cannot be verified. The CDR3 loop spans 12 amino acids. Germline CDR1 is SQVTM and CDR2 is ANQGSEA. Here the CDR3 reads CSVLGRGYGYTF.

This chain links TRBV7-8 with TRBJ2-3; without DNA, the TCRdb call of TRBD1 cannot be checked. Germline lookup yields CDR1 SGHVS and CDR2 FQNEAQ. The CDR3 loop spans 13 amino acids. The CDR3 protein is CASSTNRVDTQYF.

The chain's CDR3 is CASSLLQGNTIYF. This chain links TRBV28 with TRBJ1-3. CDR1 is MDHEN, CDR2 SYDVKM, per germline. This CDR3 has 13 residues.

The V gene is TRBV29-1, the J gene TRBJ2-1; absent DNA, TCRdb's TRBD2 call cannot be checked. CDR1 is SQVTM and CDR2 is ANQGSEA in the germline V gene. This CDR3 is 17 amino acids long. The CDR3 protein is CSVEALATGSSYNEQFF.

The chain joins TRBV27 to TRBJ1-5. This CDR3 has 13 amino acids. CDR1 and CDR2 from the germline V gene are MNHEY and SMNVEV (reference sequence). The CDR3 is CASSSSPLQPQHF.

J is TRBJ2-7 and V is TRBV2; without DNA, the TCRdb call of TRBD2 cannot be checked. CDR3 length: 15 amino acids. Per the germline V gene, CDR1 is SNHLY and CDR2 is FYNNEI. The CDR3 loop reads CASTDGLADTYEQYF. Variable domain in full (rest from reference TRBV2 and TRBJ2-7): EPEVTQTPSHQVTQMGQEVILRCVPISNHLYFYWYRQILGQKVEFLVSFYNNEISEKSEIFDDQFSVERPDGSNFTLKIRSTKLEDSAMYFCASTDGLADTYEQYFGPGTRLTVT.

J is TRBJ2-7 and V is TRBV7-2. Germline-derived CDR1 and CDR2 are SGHTA and FQGNSA. This CDR3 has 12 residues. The CDR3 sequence: CASSRTSYEQYF. The variable domain in full, completed from reference TRBV7-2 and TRBJ2-7, reads GAGVSQSPSNKVTEKGKDVELRCDPISGHTALYWYRQSLGQGLEFLIYFQGNSAPDKSGLPSDRFSAERTGGSVSTLTIQRTQQEDSAVYLCASSRTSYEQYFGPGTRLTVT.

This chain links TRBV12-3 or TRBV12-4 with TRBJ2-3; no DNA is available, so the TRBD1 call from TCRdb remains unchecked. There are 20 residues in the CDR3. CDR3 sequence reads: CASSPTSGQGAKIDTDTQYF.

The chain employs TRBV14 and TRBJ2-7; the TCRdb D gene call, TRBD1, has no DNA to confirm it. CDR3 length: 13 residues. Germline V CDR1 and CDR2: SGHDN, FVKESK. The CDR3: CASRSGDLGEQYF.

Considering frequency, this clonotype is medium-sized (0.01 to 0.1%). This chain connects TRBV2 to TRBJ2-2; TCRdb lists TRBD1, though no DNA is available to test this call. CDR1 is SNHLY and CDR2 is FYNNEI in the germline V gene. This CDR3 region has 15 residues. The CDR3 sequence: CASTSQGADTGELFF.

The chain uses TRBV20-1 and TRBJ2-7. The length of the CDR3 is 11 residues. Germline V gene data show CDR1 as DFQATT and CDR2 as SNEGSKA (reference sequence). Here the CDR3 reads CSAGSSYEQYF.

This chain connects TRBV5-6 to TRBJ2-3; TCRdb picks TRBD1, but there is no DNA to check that call. Germline V gives CDR1 SGHDT, CDR2 YYEEEE. The CDR3 is 14 amino acids. The CDR3 sequence is CASSADSRTDTQYF. Supplemented by reference TRBV5-6 and TRBJ2-3, the full variable domain reads DAGVTQSPTHLIKTRGQQVTLRCSPKSGHDTVSWYQQALGQGPQFIFQYYEEEERQRGNFPDRFSGHQFPNYSSELNVNALLLGDSALYLCASSADSRTDTQYFGPGTRLTVL.

V is TRBV4-3 and J is TRBJ2-1; TCRdb calls TRBD1, which cannot be checked without DNA. The CDR3 length is 13 residues. CDR1 is LGHNA, CDR2 YSLEER, per germline. CDR3 protein: CASSQVGADEQFF.

The chain is built from TRBV7-6 and TRBJ2-1; the D call of TRBD2 rests on TCRdb alone, since no DNA is present to check it. CDR3 length: 18 residues. CDR1 SGHVS and CDR2 FNYEAQ come from the germline V gene. The CDR3 sequence: CASSLASSSGGTYNEQFF.

The chain couples TRBV10-1 to TRBJ1-1; TCRdb outputs TRBD1, but without DNA this stays unchecked. Germline V gene data show CDR1 as WNHNN and CDR2 as SYGVQD (reference sequence). CDR3 length: 14 residues. The CDR3 sequence: CASSEWTGGTEAFF.

This clonotype is labeled medium-sized based on frequency. The chain combines TRBV14 with TRBJ1-2. CDR1 and CDR2 (germline): SGHDN, FVKESK. The CDR3 runs to 12 residues. The CDR3 protein is CASSQDTYGYTF. Full variable domain (rest looked up from reference TRBV14 and TRBJ1-2): EAGVTQFPSHSVIEKGQTVTLRCDPISGHDNLYWYRRVMGKEIKFLLHFVKESKQDESGMPNNRFLAERTGGTYSTLKVQPAELEDSGVYFCASSQDTYGYTFGSGTRLTVV.

This clonotype shows up as medium-sized by frequency. This chain joins TRBV6-5 and TRBJ1-1; no DNA is available, so the TRBD1 call from TCRdb remains unchecked. CDR1 is MNHEY and CDR2 is SVGAGI in the germline V gene. The CDR3 has 13 residues. CDR3 sequence: CASSSTGATEAFF.

Frequency places this clonotype as medium-sized. The chain is built from TRBV2 and TRBJ2-6; TCRdb selects TRBD2, and the lack of DNA leaves this call unchecked. The CDR3 runs 16 residues. Germline loops: CDR1 SNHLY, CDR2 FYNNEI. The CDR3 region is CASSASGSSGANVLTF.

The chain links TRBV5-1 to TRBJ2-1. CDR1 and CDR2 from the germline V gene are SGHRS and YFSETQ. This CDR3 comprises 14 residues. The CDR3 here is CASSLLHGYNEQFF. Supplemented by reference TRBV5-1 and TRBJ2-1, the full variable domain reads KAGVTQTPRYLIKTRGQQVTLSCSPISGHRSVSWYQQTPGQGLQFLFEYFSETQRNKGNFPGRFSGRQFSNSRSEMNVSTLELGDSALYLCASSLLHGYNEQFFGPGTRLTVL.

This chain links TRBV13 with TRBJ2-1; TCRdb returns TRBD2, unconfirmable since there is no DNA. The CDR3 is 14 residues long. Germline V gene data show CDR1 as PRHDT and CDR2 as FYEKMQ (reference sequence). This chain's CDR3 is CASSTSGVYNEQFF.

CDR3: CASSLLRFGNTEAFF. The gene calls are TRBV5-1 and TRBJ1-1. The germline V gene encodes CDR1 SGHRS and CDR2 YFSETQ. This CDR3 is built from 15 residues.

V is TRBV5-1 and J is TRBJ2-7; TCRdb outputs TRBD1, but without DNA this stays unchecked. The CDR3 spans 12 residues. The V gene's germline CDR1 is SGHRS and CDR2 YFSETQ. The CDR3 is CASSGAGNEQYF.

The CDR3: CASSSGRMNTEAFF. The V call is TRBV10-1, the J call TRBJ1-1. This CDR3 comprises 14 residues. Germline V gives CDR1 WNHNN, CDR2 SYGVQD (reference sequence).